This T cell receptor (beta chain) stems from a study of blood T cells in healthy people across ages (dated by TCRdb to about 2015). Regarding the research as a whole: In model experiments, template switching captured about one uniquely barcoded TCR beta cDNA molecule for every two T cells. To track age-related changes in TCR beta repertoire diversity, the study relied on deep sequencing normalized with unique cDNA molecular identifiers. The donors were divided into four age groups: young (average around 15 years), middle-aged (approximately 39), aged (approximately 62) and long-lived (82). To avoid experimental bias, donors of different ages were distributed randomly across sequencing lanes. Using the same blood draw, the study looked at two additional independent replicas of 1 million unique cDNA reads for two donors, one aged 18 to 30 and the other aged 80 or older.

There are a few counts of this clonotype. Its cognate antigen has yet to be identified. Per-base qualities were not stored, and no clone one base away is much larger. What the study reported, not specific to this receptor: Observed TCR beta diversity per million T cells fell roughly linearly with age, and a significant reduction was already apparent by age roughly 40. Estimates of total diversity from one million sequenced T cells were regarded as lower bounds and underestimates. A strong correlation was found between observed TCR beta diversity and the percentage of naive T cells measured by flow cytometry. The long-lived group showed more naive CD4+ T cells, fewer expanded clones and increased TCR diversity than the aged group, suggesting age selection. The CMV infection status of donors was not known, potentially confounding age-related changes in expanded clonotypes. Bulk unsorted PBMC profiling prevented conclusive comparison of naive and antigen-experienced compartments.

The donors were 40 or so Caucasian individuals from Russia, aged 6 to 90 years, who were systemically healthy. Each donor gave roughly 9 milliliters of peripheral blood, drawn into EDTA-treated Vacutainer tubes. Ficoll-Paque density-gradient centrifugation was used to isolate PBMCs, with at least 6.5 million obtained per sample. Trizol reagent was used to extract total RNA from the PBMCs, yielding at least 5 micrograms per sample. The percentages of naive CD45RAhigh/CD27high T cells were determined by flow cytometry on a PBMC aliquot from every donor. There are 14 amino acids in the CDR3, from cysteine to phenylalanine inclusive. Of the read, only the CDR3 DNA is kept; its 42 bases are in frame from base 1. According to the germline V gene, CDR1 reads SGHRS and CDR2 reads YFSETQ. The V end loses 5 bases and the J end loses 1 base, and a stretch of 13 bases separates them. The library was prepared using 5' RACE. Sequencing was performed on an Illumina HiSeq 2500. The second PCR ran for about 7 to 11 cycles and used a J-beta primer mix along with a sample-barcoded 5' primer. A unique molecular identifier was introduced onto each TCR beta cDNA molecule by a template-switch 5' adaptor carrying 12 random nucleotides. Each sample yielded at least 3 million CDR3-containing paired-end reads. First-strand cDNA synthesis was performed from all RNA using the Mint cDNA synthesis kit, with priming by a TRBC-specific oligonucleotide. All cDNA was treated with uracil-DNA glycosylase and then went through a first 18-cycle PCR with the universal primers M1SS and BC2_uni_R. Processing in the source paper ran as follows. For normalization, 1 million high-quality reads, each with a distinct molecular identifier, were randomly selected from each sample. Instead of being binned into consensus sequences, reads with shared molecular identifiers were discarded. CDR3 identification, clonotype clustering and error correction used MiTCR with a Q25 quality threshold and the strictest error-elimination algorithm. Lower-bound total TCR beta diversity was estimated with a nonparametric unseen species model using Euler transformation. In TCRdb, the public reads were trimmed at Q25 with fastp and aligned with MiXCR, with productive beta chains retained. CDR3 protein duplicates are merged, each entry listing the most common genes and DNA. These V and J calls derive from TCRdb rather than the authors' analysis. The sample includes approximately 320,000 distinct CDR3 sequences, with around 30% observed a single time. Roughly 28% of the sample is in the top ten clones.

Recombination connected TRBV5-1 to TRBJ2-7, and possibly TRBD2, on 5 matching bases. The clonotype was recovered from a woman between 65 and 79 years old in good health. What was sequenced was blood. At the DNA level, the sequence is TGCGCCAGCAGGCCGTCGGACTCTTCCTACGAGCAGTACTTC. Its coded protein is CASRPSDSSYEQYF.